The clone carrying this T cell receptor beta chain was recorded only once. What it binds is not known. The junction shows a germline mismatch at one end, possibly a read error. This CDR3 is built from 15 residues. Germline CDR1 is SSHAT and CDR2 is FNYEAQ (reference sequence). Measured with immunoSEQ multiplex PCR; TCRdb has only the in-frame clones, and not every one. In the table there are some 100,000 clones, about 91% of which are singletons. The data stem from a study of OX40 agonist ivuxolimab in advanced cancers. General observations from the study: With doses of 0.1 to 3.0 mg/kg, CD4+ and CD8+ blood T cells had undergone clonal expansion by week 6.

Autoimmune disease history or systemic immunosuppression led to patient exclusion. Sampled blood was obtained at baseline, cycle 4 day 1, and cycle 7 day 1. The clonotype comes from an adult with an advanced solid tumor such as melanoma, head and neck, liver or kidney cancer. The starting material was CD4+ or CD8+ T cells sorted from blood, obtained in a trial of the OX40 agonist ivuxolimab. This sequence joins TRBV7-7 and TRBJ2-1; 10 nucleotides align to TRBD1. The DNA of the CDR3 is TGTGCTAGCAGCTTAGGGACAGGGGTAAACAATGAGCAGTTCTTC. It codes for CASSLGTGVNNEQFF.